These 24 T cell receptor beta chains originate from one sample sequenced in a study of T-cell reconstitution after alpha-beta-depleted transplantation in children. TCRbeta library preparation incorporated unique molecular identifiers. Using its own MiXCR run on the PCR reads, TCRdb lists one record per CDR3 protein. The table records some 15,000 distinct CDR3 sequences, about 4.7% of them present only once. This material consisted of PBMCs, taken before TCRalphabeta/CD19-depleted stem cell transplant. Source of these receptors: a boy between 5 and 17 years old with acute lymphoblastic leukemia, due to receive a stem cell transplant.

Ten or more counts support this clonotype. The chain joins TRBV12-3 or TRBV12-4 to TRBJ1-6; D perhaps matches TRBD1 (5 bases). The CDR3 runs 14 residues. V dropped 3 bases and J dropped 9 bases, with 12 bases sitting between them. CDR3 residues: CASSFGGEISPLHF. Written as DNA, the CDR3 is TGTGCCAGCAGTTTCGGGGGGGAAATTTCACCCCTCCACTTT.

In this sample, this clonotype turned up many times. The chain combines TRBV7-9 with TRBJ2-1; D remains unclear. CDR3 size: 12 residues. Germline V gene data show CDR1 as SEHNR and CDR2 as FQNEAQ (reference sequence). Trimming removed 4 bases from V and 12 bases from J, with 13 bases in between. This CDR3 reads CASSSGPQPQFF. CDR3 sequence (DNA): TGTGCCAGCAGCTCGGGCCCCCAACCGCAGTTCTTC.

In the case of this clonotype: This may come from a read error, since a much larger clone is one base off. The chain uses TRBV6-2 or TRBV6-3 and TRBJ2-3, with 9 nucleotides matching TRBD1. The CDR3 has 11 residues. Germline CDR1 MNHEY, CDR2 SVGEGT. The CDR3 loop is CAGRQGVTQYF. CDR3 sequence (DNA): TGTGCCGGCAGACAGGGGGTTACGCAGTATTTT.

This clonotype has ten or more counts. The rearrangement links TRBV4-1 to TRBJ2-7, with 9 bases matching TRBD1. This CDR3 spans 17 amino acids. V lost 0 bases and J lost 5; bases outside the gene matches: 11. From germline, CDR1 is MGHRA and CDR2 YSYEKL. CDR3 in DNA: TGCGCCAGCAGCCAAGATGGAACCGGGACAGGGTCCCACGAGCAGTACTTC. Its protein product is CASSQDGTGTGSHEQYF.

This clonotype showed up many times. The CDR3 nucleotides are TGTGCCAGCAGCCAGCTACCCGGGACAGGGTTAAACACCGGGGAGCTGTTTTTT. As protein: CASSQLPGTGLNTGELFF. V usage is TRBV4-2 and J usage is TRBJ2-2; TRBD1 matches at 9 bases. Germline lookup yields CDR1 LGHNA and CDR2 YNFKEQ. The CDR3 is made up of 18 amino acids. The junction had 10 bases not matched to a gene; V was cut back by 3 bases and J by 2 bases.

This clonotype came up a few times. The chain carries TRBV6-5 and TRBJ2-1; TRBD2 matches 14 bases. Trimming removed 4 bases from V and 9 bases from J; junction bases left unmatched: 5. This CDR3 is 15 amino acids long. Germline lookup yields CDR1 MNHEY and CDR2 SVGAGI. This chain's CDR3 is CASSSGLAGVGEQFF. CDR3 sequence (DNA): TGTGCCAGCAGTTCGGGACTAGCGGGAGTGGGTGAGCAGTTCTTC.

This clonotype was counted ten times or more. The CDR3 DNA sequence: TGTGCCAGCAGTTTGGGGACAGGGGGGGACGAGCAGTACTTC. Translated: CASSLGTGGDEQYF. The chain links TRBV12-3 or TRBV12-4 to TRBJ2-7; TRBD1 aligns across 11 bases. The CDR3 runs 14 residues. J was trimmed by 5 bases and V by 3 bases; bases with no gene match: 3.

This clonotype is classed as medium-sized. The chain is built from TRBV20-1 and TRBJ2-3; D is possibly TRBD2 (5 bases). The CDR3 loop spans 16 amino acids. From germline, CDR1 is DFQATT and CDR2 SNEGSKA (reference sequence). Trimming stripped 2 bases from V and 1 base from J, with 16 bases between. The CDR3 region has the DNA TGCAGTGCTAGAACCGACCGGGGTTTTGGCACAGATACGCAGTATTTT. Protein: CSARTDRGFGTDTQYF.

This clonotype has ten or more counts. The chain recombines TRBV7-2 with TRBJ2-7; D possibly corresponds to TRBD1 (6 bases). CDR1 is SGHTA, CDR2 FQGNSA, per germline. Trimming took off 5 bases at V and 4 bases at J, with 18 bases between the two ends. The CDR3 length is 15 residues. CDR3 DNA sequence: TGTGCCAGCAGCCTTCACCGGACAGAGTTTTACGAGCAGTACTTC. It encodes CASSLHRTEFYEQYF. Variable domain in full (rest from reference TRBV7-2 and TRBJ2-7): GAGVSQSPSNKVTEKGKDVELRCDPISGHTALYWYRQSLGQGLEFLIYFQGNSAPDKSGLPSDRFSAERTGGSVSTLTIQRTQQEDSAVYLCASSLHRTEFYEQYFGPGTRLTVT.

In this sample, this clonotype turned up many times. CDR3 coding DNA: TGCAGTGTGAGCGGGGGGGGGTCTGAGCAGTTCTTC. Translation gives CSVSGGGSEQFF. The V call is TRBV20-1, the J call TRBJ2-1, with TRBD2 matching over 10 bases. J lost 9 bases, V lost 7 bases, and 6 bases had no gene match. CDR1 is DFQATT and CDR2 is SNEGSKA in the germline V gene (reference sequence). The CDR3 spans 12 residues.

The chain has TRBV7-8 and TRBJ1-5, with D unresolved. The CDR3 contains 14 residues. V was shortened by 9 bases and J by 0 bases, with 12 bases between the two germline ends. Germline values: CDR1 SGHVS, CDR2 FQNEAQ. The CDR3 is CARSPGYSNQPQHF. The CDR3 DNA is TGTGCCAGGAGCCCTGGCTATAGCAATCAGCCCCAGCATTTT.

In this sample, this clonotype turned up many times. V is TRBV4-1 and J is TRBJ1-1; D perhaps matches TRBD1 (5 bases). CDR3 length equals 13 residues. Germline-derived CDR1 and CDR2 are MGHRA and YSYEKL. The ends were cut back, 5 bases at V and 6 bases at J, with 13 bases in the middle. CDR3 sequence reads: CASSTPGRSEAFF. CDR3 sequence (DNA): TGCGCCAGCAGCACGCCGGGACGGTCTGAAGCTTTCTTT.

There are many counts of this clonotype. The chain carries TRBV20-1 and TRBJ1-1; D possibly corresponds to TRBD1 (5 bases). This CDR3 has 14 amino acids. Germline V gives CDR1 DFQATT, CDR2 SNEGSKA (reference sequence). V lost 0 bases, J lost 6 bases, and 14 bases lay in between. The CDR3 region is CSAREIEGLPEAFF. The CDR3 nucleotides are TGCAGTGCTAGAGAGATCGAGGGGCTCCCTGAAGCTTTCTTT.

There are many counts of this clonotype. CDR3 nucleotides: TGTGCCAGCAGTTCGGGGCCTGGGGCCAACGTCCTGACTTTC. Translation: CASSSGPGANVLTF. V gene TRBV2 combines with J gene TRBJ2-6; D could derive from TRBD1 or TRBD2 (5 bases each). The germline V gene has CDR1 SNHLY and CDR2 FYNNEI. There are 14 residues in the CDR3. Trimming took 5 bases from V and 2 from J, leaving 7 bases between them.

By frequency in the sample, this clonotype is medium-sized. V is TRBV29-1 and J is TRBJ2-1, with D tentatively TRBD2 (5 bases). Trimming removed 6 bases at V and 3 bases at J, with 6 bases between. The CDR3 totals 11 residues. Germline V gene data show CDR1 as SQVTM and CDR2 as ANQGSEA. CDR3 in DNA: TGCAGCGTCACTAGCTACAATGAGCAGTTCTTC. Amino acids: CSVTSYNEQFF.

This clonotype has at least ten counts. V is TRBV5-6 and J is TRBJ2-3; D is ambiguous. Germline CDR1 is SGHDT and CDR2 is YYEEEE. V lost 1 base and J 7 bases, leaving 22 bases between the germline ends. CDR3 size: 17 residues. CDR3 loop: CASSLPPARIGRNTQYF. In nucleotides, the CDR3 is TGTGCCAGCAGCTTGCCCCCGGCGAGGATAGGCCGAAATACGCAGTATTTT.

In its sample, this clonotype was seen many times. V gene TRBV7-2 combines with J gene TRBJ2-5; TRBD2 agrees at 15 bases. This CDR3 region has 16 residues. The ends lost 4 bases at V and 4 bases at J; junction bases unmatched: 4. In germline, CDR1 is SGHTA, CDR2 FQGNSA. The CDR3 DNA follows: TGTGCCAGCAGCTATGGGGGACTAGCGGGGGGAGAGACCCAGTACTTC. Protein sequence: CASSYGGLAGGETQYF.

This clonotype was counted many times. The rearrangement joins TRBV5-6 to TRBJ2-7; D tentatively reads TRBD1 or TRBD2 (6 bases each). Per the germline V gene, CDR1 is SGHDT and CDR2 is YYEEEE. This CDR3 spans 14 amino acids. V lost 0 bases, J lost 3 bases, and 10 bases lay in between. This CDR3 reads CASSLGEGGYEQYF. CDR3 sequence (DNA): TGTGCCAGCAGCTTGGGCGAGGGGGGCTACGAGCAGTACTTC. Full variable domain (rest looked up from reference TRBV5-6 and TRBJ2-7): DAGVTQSPTHLIKTRGQQVTLRCSPKSGHDTVSWYQQALGQGPQFIFQYYEEEERQRGNFPDRFSGHQFPNYSSELNVNALLLGDSALYLCASSLGEGGYEQYFGPGTRLTVT.

By proportion, this clonotype is medium-sized. The genes are TRBV6-5 and TRBJ2-1; 13 bases are shared with TRBD2. The V gene's germline CDR1 is MNHEY and CDR2 SVGAGI. The CDR3 sequence is 16 residues long. The ends lost 4 bases at V and 4 bases at J; junction bases unmatched: 4. The CDR3 nucleotides read TGTGCCAGCAGTTTTCAGGGACTAGCGGGATACAATGAGCAGTTCTTC. Translating gives CASSFQGLAGYNEQFF.

The CDR3 DNA is TGCGCCAGCAGCCAGTCGGGCGACACCTACGAGCAGTACTTC. Amino acids: CASSQSGDTYEQYF. This chain links TRBV4-3 with TRBJ2-7; D unclear. Germline lookup yields CDR1 LGHNA and CDR2 YSLEER. Trimming stripped 3 bases from V and 2 bases from J, with 11 bases between. CDR3 length: 14 residues.

Sample share makes this clonotype medium-sized. The rearrangement joins TRBV28 to TRBJ2-7; a weak D match, TRBD2 (6 bases). This CDR3 is 19 amino acids long. Germline V gene lookup returns CDR1 MDHEN and CDR2 SYDVKM. Trimming took 10 bases from V and 3 from J, leaving 34 bases between them. The CDR3 here is CATSHPTERRGVYYYEQYF. In DNA, the CDR3 is TGTGCCACCTCTCATCCGACAGAGAGGAGGGGTGTCTACTACTACGAGCAGTACTTC. Supplemented by reference TRBV28 and TRBJ2-7, the full variable domain reads DVKVTQSSRYLVKRTGEKVFLECVQDMDHENMFWYRQDPGLGLRLIYFSYDVKMKEKGDIPEGYSVSREKKERFSLILESASTNQTSMYLCATSHPTERRGVYYYEQYFGPGTRLTVT.

This clonotype was recorded many times. The chain has TRBV5-5 and TRBJ1-4; tentative D call: TRBD1 (6 bases). The CDR3 sequence is 13 residues long. Germline V gives CDR1 SGHKS, CDR2 YYEKEE (reference sequence). V was shortened by 4 bases and J by 4 bases, with 8 bases between the two germline ends. In DNA, the CDR3 is TGTGCCAGCAGCCCAGGGGTTAATGAAAAACTGTTTTTT. This translates into CASSPGVNEKLFF.

This clonotype is labeled medium-sized. V usage is TRBV12-3 or TRBV12-4 and J usage is TRBJ2-5; 12 bases align to TRBD2. Trimming removed 5 bases from V and 5 bases from J; junction bases left unmatched: 6. CDR3 size: 15 residues. The CDR3 is CASSPTSGGRETQYF. Written as DNA, the CDR3 is TGTGCCAGCAGTCCGACTAGCGGGGGTCGGGAGACCCAGTACTTC.

This clonotype was counted ten times or more. The rearrangement joins TRBV28 to TRBJ1-5; D possibly corresponds to TRBD1 (5 bases). V lost 6 bases to trimming and J lost 0 bases, with 18 bases between them. CDR3 length equals 17 residues. Germline assignment: CDR1 MDHEN and CDR2 SYDVKM. In DNA, the CDR3 is TGTGCCAGCAGGGAGGTAGGACAAACGTATAGCAATCAGCCCCAGCATTTT. Amino acid sequence: CASREVGQTYSNQPQHF.